This T cell receptor (beta chain) was recovered during a study of blood T cell repertoires in COVID-19. Overall study context: Sites in the United States, Italy and Spain provided acute and convalescent COVID-19 samples. The cDNA or gDNA used as material had been derived from T cells, B-cell-depleted T cells, or PBMCs.

The CDR3 loop spans 14 amino acids. The germline CDR1 and CDR2 sequences are SEHNR and FQNEAQ (reference sequence). The ends lost 8 bases at V and 0 bases at J; junction bases unmatched: 6. TCRdb keeps only in-frame clones here, not all; method: immunoSEQ multiplex PCR. The sample lists about 73,000 clones; roughly four fifths were seen once. This clonotype originated in a woman aged 55-70 years with acute or convalescent COVID-19. V gene TRBV7-9 combines with J gene TRBJ1-1, with TRBD1 matching 7 bases. Sequenced sample: peripheral blood. The CDR3 loop is CASRRGGMNTEAFF. The CDR3 DNA follows: TGTGCCAGCCGCAGGGGGGGCATGAACACTGAAGCTTTCTTT.